This T cell receptor (beta chain) was documented in a study of radiation and T cells in renal cell carcinoma. Study as a whole: Nephrectomy followed 15 Gy stereotactic body radiation by 4 weeks. Notes on the study in general: Without pretreatment biopsies, baseline tumor clonotype presence was undetermined.

Time point reported: blood 2 weeks post-SBRT. Described treatment: 15 Gy SBRT to primary tumor, nephrectomy 4 weeks later. The assay was immunoSEQ multiplex PCR, and TCRdb's table has in-frame clones only and misses some. In the table there are some 120,000 clones, around 89% of which are singletons. The CDR3 covers 16 residues. Germline lookup yields CDR1 MNHEY and CDR2 SVGAGI. V lost 4 bases, J lost 4 bases, and 12 bases stayed unmatched. Note on this clone: No antigen is known for it.

This sequence was found in an older woman with renal cell carcinoma. Material: blood, obtained from a patient whose treatment included radiotherapy and nephrectomy. V gene TRBV6-5 combines with J gene TRBJ2-7; 8 bases are shared with TRBD2. The CDR3 loop reads CASSSRGNPGGYEQYF. The DNA of the CDR3 is TGTGCCAGCAGTTCCCGCGGGAACCCGGGGGGGTACGAGCAGTACTTC.